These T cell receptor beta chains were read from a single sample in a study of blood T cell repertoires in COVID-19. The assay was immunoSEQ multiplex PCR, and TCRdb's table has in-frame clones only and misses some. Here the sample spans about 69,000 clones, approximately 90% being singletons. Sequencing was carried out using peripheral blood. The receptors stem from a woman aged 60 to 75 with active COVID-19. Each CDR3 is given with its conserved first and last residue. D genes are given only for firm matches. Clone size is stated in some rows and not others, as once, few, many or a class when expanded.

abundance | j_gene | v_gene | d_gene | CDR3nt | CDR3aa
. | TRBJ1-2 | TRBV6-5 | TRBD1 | TGTGCCAGCAGTTACACGGGACAGGGGGCGCGGGGCTACACCTTC | CASSYTGQGARGYTF
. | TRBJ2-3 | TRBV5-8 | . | TGTGCCAGCAGCTTGACTTTCGGCAGGGGCACAGATACGCAGTATTTT | CASSLTFGRGTDTQYF
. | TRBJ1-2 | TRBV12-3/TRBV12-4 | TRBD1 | TGTGCCAGCAGCAAAGGGGGCAATCTGGGCTACACCTTC | CASSKGGNLGYTF
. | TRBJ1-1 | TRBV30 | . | TGTGCCTTATTGACAGGGAACACTGAAGCTTTCTTT | CALLTGNTEAFF
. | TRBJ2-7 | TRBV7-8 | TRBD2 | TGTGCCAGCAGCTTGGGACTAGCAACCGAAGATAGTTACGAGCAGTACTTC | CASSLGLATEDSYEQYF
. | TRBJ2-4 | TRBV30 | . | TGTGCCTGGAGTGGGTGGGGCTCCAAAAACATTCAGTACTTC | CAWSGWGSKNIQYF
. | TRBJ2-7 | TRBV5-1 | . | TGCGCCAGCAGCGCTTCAGAGGAGCCCACCTACGAGCAGTACTTC | CASSASEEPTYEQYF
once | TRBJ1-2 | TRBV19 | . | TGTGCCAGTACCGGACTCGGATATGGCTACACCTTC | CASTGLGYGYTF
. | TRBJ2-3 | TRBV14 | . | TGTGCCAGCAGCCAGGCGGGCCCTACGTCACCTGGTACGCAGTATTTT | CASSQAGPTSPGTQYF
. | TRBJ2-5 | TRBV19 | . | TGTGCCAGTAGTCAGGGCGGAGAGACCCAGTACTTC | CASSQGGETQYF
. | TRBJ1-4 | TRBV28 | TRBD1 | TGTGCCAGCAGTTTGGGGGGACAGGGATTCAACGGAAAACTGTTTTTT | CASSLGGQGFNGKLFF
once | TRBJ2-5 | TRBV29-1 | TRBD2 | TGCAGCGCCACGGGACTAGCGGGAGGGCCGGGTGAGACCCAGTACTTC | CSATGLAGGPGETQYF
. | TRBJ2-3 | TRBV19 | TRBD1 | TGTGCCAGTACAACGGGACAGGGTGGATCAGATACGCAGTATTTT | CASTTGQGGSDTQYF
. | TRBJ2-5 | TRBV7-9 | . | TGTGCCAGCAGACAGTCCCAGGGGAGGGGGACCCAGTACTTC | CASRQSQGRGTQYF
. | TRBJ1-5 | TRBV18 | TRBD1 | TGTGCCAGCTCTTTAGGGGGCGAAGGGCAGCCCCAGCATTTT | CASSLGGEGQPQHF
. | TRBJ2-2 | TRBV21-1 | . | TGTGCCCGCACCGGGACAGGGGTCGGGGAGCTGTTTTTT | CARTGTGVGELFF
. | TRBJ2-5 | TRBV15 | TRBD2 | TGTGCCACCAGCAGAGCGGGCGGGAGTCCACAAGAGACCCAGTACTTC | CATSRAGGSPQETQYF
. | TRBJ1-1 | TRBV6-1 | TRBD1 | TGTGCCAGCAGTGAGGGACAGGGGGCGGGTAACACTGAAGCTTTCTTT | CASSEGQGAGNTEAFF
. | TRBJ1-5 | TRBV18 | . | TGTGCCAGCTCACCGATCGTACTTACAGGGTCGGATCAGCCCCAGCATTTT | CASSPIVLTGSDQPQHF
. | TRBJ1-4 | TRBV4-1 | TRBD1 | TGCGCCAGCAGCCAGACGGGGACAGGGAATGAAAAACTGTTTTTT | CASSQTGTGNEKLFF
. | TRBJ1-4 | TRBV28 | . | TGTGCCAGCGGTTTAACCCCGGGGCAGGGAGGCGATGAAAAACTGTTTTTT | CASGLTPGQGGDEKLFF
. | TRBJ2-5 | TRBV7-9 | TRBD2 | TGTGCCAGCAGCCCCTGGACTAGAGGGCAAGAGACCCAGTACTTC | CASSPWTRGQETQYF
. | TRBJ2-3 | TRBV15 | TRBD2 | TGTGCCACCAGCAGCCTCCGGACTAGCGGGATGACAGATACGCAGTATTTT | CATSSLRTSGMTDTQYF
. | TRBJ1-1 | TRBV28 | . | TGTGCCAGCAGTGAAGGAGGGAACACTGAAGCTTTCTTT | CASSEGGNTEAFF